A selection of T cell receptor beta chains follows, all from one sample in a study of technical replicates of blood from a few donors. The table came from immunoSEQ multiplex PCR; TCRdb's copy has only in-frame clones and leaves some out. Here the sample spans 75,000 to 95,000 clones, roughly 94% being singletons. Source material: T cells isolated from PBMCs. Receptor source: a human donor in good health. CDR3s include the opening cysteine and the closing phenylalanine or tryptophan. D genes are given only for firm matches. The size of a clone is reported for some rows only, either as once, few or many, or as a class for expanded clones.

CDR3 protein: CASSLAGGLAGRPSYNEQFF
CDR3 DNA: TGCGCCAGCAGCTTGGCCGGGGGACTAGCGGGACGACCTTCCTACAATGAGCAGTTCTTC
clone size: .
J gene: TRBJ2-1
V gene: TRBV5-1
D gene: TRBD2

CDR3 protein: CASSLSRGREKLFF
CDR3 DNA: TGTGCCAGCAGCTTATCCAGGGGGCGAGAAAAACTGTTTTTT
clone size: .
J gene: TRBJ1-4
V gene: TRBV7-2
D gene: TRBD1

CDR3 protein: CASSLSVSYNEQFF
CDR3 DNA: TGTGCCAGCAGCTTAAGCGTATCCTACAATGAGCAGTTCTTC
clone size: .
J gene: TRBJ2-1
V gene: TRBV11-2
D gene: .

CDR3 protein: CASSIVRGPANYGYTF
CDR3 DNA: TGTGCCAGTAGTATAGTCAGAGGGCCTGCTAACTATGGCTACACCTTC
clone size: .
J gene: TRBJ1-2
V gene: TRBV19
D gene: .

CDR3 protein: CSSRQGTTGELFF
CDR3 DNA: TGCAGCAGTAGACAGGGGACCACCGGGGAGCTGTTTTTT
clone size: .
J gene: TRBJ2-2
V gene: TRBV29-1
D gene: TRBD1

CDR3 protein: CASSSGTLYGYTF
CDR3 DNA: TGCGCCAGCAGTTCAGGAACTCTCTATGGCTACACCTTC
clone size: .
J gene: TRBJ1-2
V gene: TRBV5-1
D gene: .

CDR3 protein: CAWGGLSTEAFF
CDR3 DNA: TGTGCCTGGGGAGGATTGAGCACTGAAGCTTTCTTT
clone size: .
J gene: TRBJ1-1
V gene: TRBV30
D gene: .

CDR3 protein: CASSLGLAGEQYF
CDR3 DNA: TGTGCCAGCAGTTTAGGACTAGCCGGGGAGCAGTACTTC
clone size: .
J gene: TRBJ2-7
V gene: TRBV6-5
D gene: TRBD2

CDR3 protein: CASSALIRTGDTEAFF
CDR3 DNA: TGTGCCAGCAGTGCCCTAATTCGAACAGGGGACACTGAAGCTTTCTTT
clone size: few
J gene: TRBJ1-1
V gene: TRBV6-4
D gene: TRBD1

CDR3 protein: CASSPGTLYGYTF
CDR3 DNA: TGTGCCAGCAGCCCCGGGACACTCTATGGCTACACCTTC
clone size: .
J gene: TRBJ1-2
V gene: TRBV7-2
D gene: .

CDR3 protein: CASRGTGVGNEQFF
CDR3 DNA: TGCGCCAGCAGGGGGACAGGGGTTGGCAATGAGCAGTTCTTC
clone size: .
J gene: TRBJ2-1
V gene: TRBV10-2
D gene: TRBD1

CDR3 protein: CASSTSGTGDSPLHF
CDR3 DNA: TGCGCCAGCAGCACCTCTGGGACAGGGGATTCACCCCTCCACTTT
clone size: .
J gene: TRBJ1-6
V gene: TRBV5-1
D gene: TRBD1

CDR3 protein: CASSVGGRGYGYTF
CDR3 DNA: TGTGCCAGCAGCGTAGGGGGGCGAGGCTATGGCTACACCTTC
clone size: .
J gene: TRBJ1-2
V gene: TRBV9
D gene: .

CDR3 protein: CASSKGQGTGEKLFF
CDR3 DNA: TGTGCCAGCAGCAAAGGACAGGGGACCGGTGAAAAACTGTTTTTT
clone size: .
J gene: TRBJ1-4
V gene: TRBV21-1
D gene: .

CDR3 protein: CASSWTATNEKLFF
CDR3 DNA: TGTGCCAGCAGCTGGACAGCAACTAATGAAAAACTGTTTTTT
clone size: .
J gene: TRBJ1-4
V gene: TRBV7-9
D gene: .

CDR3 protein: CASSFSGMGYNEQFF
CDR3 DNA: TGTGCCAGCAGTTTTAGCGGGATGGGTTACAATGAGCAGTTCTTC
clone size: .
J gene: TRBJ2-1
V gene: TRBV6-5
D gene: TRBD2